This T cell receptor (beta chain) was obtained from a study of shared clonotypes between healthy human individuals. Overall study findings and caveats: Lower generation probabilities were found for non-shared clonotypes than for those shared by all four donors.

Naive CD8 populations comprised CD45RO-negative cells positively selected for CCR7, excluding terminally differentiated effector memory CD45RA+ cells. The CDR3 is 16 residues long. CDR1 and CDR2 from the germline V gene are WNHNN and SYGVQD (reference sequence). Trimming cost V 0 bases and J 4 bases, with 12 bases left between them. With regard to this clone: Its antigen remains unknown.

Only in-frame clones appear in the TCRdb table, and some are missing; sequencing was by immunoSEQ multiplex PCR. The data show just over 2,000,000 clones, about 95% seen once. Source material: naive CD8+ T cells sorted from blood. The rearrangement uses TRBV10-1 and TRBJ2-2; perhaps TRBD1 as D (6 bases). The origin of this receptor is a man between 18 and 35 years old in good health. The CDR3 sequence is CASSESAGVGTGELFF. The CDR3 DNA reads TGCGCCAGCAGTGAGTCGGCAGGGGTCGGCACCGGGGAGCTGTTTTTT.